The rows below give T cell receptor beta chains drawn from one sample of a study of T cell changes during pregnancy in multiple sclerosis. Sequencing used immunoSEQ multiplex PCR; TCRdb keeps in-frame clones, though not all of them. Of approximately 70,000 clones in the sample, 90% to 95% were seen once. The material was peripheral blood, obtained after pregnancy. Every receptor here comes from a female donor with multiple sclerosis, enrolled in a pregnancy study. The CDR3 runs from the conserved cysteine through the conserved F or W. D genes are given only for firm matches. For some rows the clone size is stated as once, few or many, or as a class when expanded; others skip it.

>.|TRBJ1-2|TRBV27|TRBD1
TGTGCCAGCAGTTATTTAGGGACAGGCTCGTCTAACGGCTACACCTTC
CASSYLGTGSSNGYTF
>.|TRBJ2-7|TRBV29-1|TRBD2
TGCAGCGTTGAACTAGCGGGGGGGACCTACGAGCAGTACTTC
CSVELAGGTYEQYF
>.|TRBJ1-2|TRBV7-6|.
TGTGCCAGCAGCTTAGATTGGGGGGACGGCTACACCTTC
CASSLDWGDGYTF
>once|TRBJ2-7|TRBV7-9|.
TGTGCCACCGTTGACGTACCGAGGGACGAGCAGTACTTC
CATVDVPRDEQYF
>.|TRBJ1-2|TRBV4-3|TRBD1
TGCGCCAGCAGCCAAGCACCTGGACAGGGGGAAGGAGGCTACACCTTC
CASSQAPGQGEGGYTF
>.|TRBJ1-5|TRBV30|TRBD1
TGTGCCTGGGAAAACGGGACAGATCAGCCCCAGCATTTT
CAWENGTDQPQHF
>.|TRBJ1-5|TRBV7-2|.
TGTGCCAGCAGCTCGGGAGTCGGTAGTTATCAGCCCCAGCATTTT
CASSSGVGSYQPQHF
>.|TRBJ2-1|TRBV12-5|TRBD2
TGTGCTAGTGGTTCAAAGCCGGGACTAGCGGGAGCACCCCTCTACAATGAGCAGTTCTTC
CASGSKPGLAGAPLYNEQFF
>.|TRBJ2-3|TRBV19|.
TGTGCCAGTAGTGACAGGACACGGATCCCCACAGATACGCAGTATTTT
CASSDRTRIPTDTQYF
>.|TRBJ2-5|TRBV29-1|TRBD1
TGCAGCGTAAGGACAGGGCAAGAGACCCAGTACTTC
CSVRTGQETQYF
>.|TRBJ2-7|TRBV7-9|.
TGTGCCAGCAGCTTAGAATCCAGACTGGGCGAGCAGTACTTC
CASSLESRLGEQYF
>.|TRBJ2-5|TRBV6-5|.
TGTGCCAGCAGTTATTCGGGAGTTGATCGAGAGACCCAGTACTTC
CASSYSGVDRETQYF
>.|TRBJ2-1|TRBV2|TRBD2
TGTGCCAGCAGTGAACAGGGGGGACTAGCGGGCAGCTCCTACAATGAGCAGTTCTTC
CASSEQGGLAGSSYNEQFF
>.|TRBJ2-3|TRBV6-4|TRBD2
TGTGCCAGCAGTGTGACCGGGACTAGCGTAGATACGCAGTATTTT
CASSVTGTSVDTQYF
>.|TRBJ2-5|TRBV5-6|.
TGTGCCAGCAGCTTGTTTTTGTACCTACCCGACCAAGAGACCCAGTACTTC
CASSLFLYLPDQETQYF
>.|TRBJ2-7|TRBV4-1|TRBD1
TGCGCCAGCAGCCCTCACCCTAAGACAGGGGAGATGTACGAGCAGTACTTC
CASSPHPKTGEMYEQYF
>.|TRBJ2-1|TRBV29-1|.
TGCAGCGTTGAAGATTTAAACAGGGTCAATGAGCAGTTCTTC
CSVEDLNRVNEQFF
>.|TRBJ1-1|TRBV6-1|TRBD1
TGTGCCAGCAGCTGGGCGGGGACAGCAATAGAAGCTTTCTTT
CASSWAGTAIEAFF
>.|TRBJ2-7|TRBV4-1|.
TGCGCCAGCAGCCAAGATGACTGGTCCTACGAGCAGTACTTC
CASSQDDWSYEQYF
>.|TRBJ2-6|TRBV30|.
TGTGCCTGGAGTGGGGCAGGGGCAAGCTCTGGGGCCAACGTCCTGACTTTC
CAWSGAGASSGANVLTF
>.|TRBJ1-2|TRBV29-1|.
TGCAGCGTTTCCGGCAGCCGACTTGCTAACTATGGCTACACCTTC
CSVSGSRLANYGYTF
>.|TRBJ2-1|TRBV5-1|.
TGCGCCAGCAGCACACTAACAGGGTTGGCCTACAATGAGCAGTTCTTC
CASSTLTGLAYNEQFF
>few|TRBJ2-7|TRBV2|.
TGTGCCAGCAGTGTTGGGACATTGAGCTACGAGCAGTACTTC
CASSVGTLSYEQYF
>.|TRBJ2-3|TRBV5-1|.
TGCGCCAGCAGCTTGGAGGCAGGAGGAGGCACAGATACGCAGTATTTT
CASSLEAGGGTDTQYF
>.|TRBJ2-3|TRBV19|TRBD2
TGTGCCAGTAGCGGACGACTAGCCCAAAGCACAGATACGCAGTATTTT
CASSGRLAQSTDTQYF
>once|TRBJ1-4|TRBV15|.
TGTGCCACCAGCAGAGTGGAGACAACTAATGAAAAACTGTTTTTT
CATSRVETTNEKLFF
>.|TRBJ1-1|TRBV5-6|.
TGTGCCAGCAGCTTCGCGGGGAGCACTGAAGCTTTCTTT
CASSFAGSTEAFF
>.|TRBJ1-2|TRBV5-4|.
TGTGCCAGCAGCTATAACGGTCAGGGTAATGGCTACACCTTC
CASSYNGQGNGYTF
>once|TRBJ2-3|TRBV11-2|TRBD2
TGTGCCAGCAGCTTAGGACTAGCGGGAGGCCGCACAGATACGCAGTATTTT
CASSLGLAGGRTDTQYF
>.|TRBJ2-7|TRBV27|.
TGTGCCAGCAGTTTAACCCCCTCGGACTTCCACGAGCAGTACTTC
CASSLTPSDFHEQYF
>once|TRBJ1-2|TRBV4-2|TRBD1
TGTGCCAGCAGCCCGGACAGGGCATATGCCTATGGCTACACCTTC
CASSPDRAYAYGYTF
>.|TRBJ2-3|TRBV5-4|.
TGTGCCAGCAGCTTGGGTGGTCGAGACACAGATACGCAGTATTTT
CASSLGGRDTDTQYF
>.|TRBJ1-2|TRBV28|.
TGTGCCAGCAGTTCCACAGCTAACTATGGCTACACCTTC
CASSSTANYGYTF
>.|TRBJ1-3|TRBV7-2|.
TGTGCCAGCAGCTGGGAGAGAGTGAGCTCTGGAAACACCATATATTTT
CASSWERVSSGNTIYF
>.|TRBJ1-1|TRBV6-1|.
TGTGCCAGCAGCCCCCGCGGGGAGAACACTGAAGCTTTCTTT
CASSPRGENTEAFF
>.|TRBJ1-2|TRBV7-8|TRBD1
TGTGCCAGCAGCTTAGAGGACAGGGGAGGGGTTTATGGCTACACCTTC
CASSLEDRGGVYGYTF
>.|TRBJ2-7|TRBV27|.
TGTGCCAGCAGTTTATCACGGGGGAACGAGCAGTACTTC
CASSLSRGNEQYF
>.|TRBJ2-1|TRBV6-4|TRBD2
TGTGCCAGCAGTGACAGAGCGGGAGAGCACAATGAGCAGTTCTTC
CASSDRAGEHNEQFF
>.|TRBJ2-3|TRBV5-1|.
TGCGCCAGCAGCCGCGACAGCCCCACAGATACGCAGTATTTT
CASSRDSPTDTQYF
>.|TRBJ2-7|TRBV10-3|TRBD2
TGTGCCATCAGTGAGGTGCTAGCGGGATTCTACGAGCAGTACTTC
CAISEVLAGFYEQYF
>.|TRBJ2-1|TRBV7-9|.
TGTGCCAGCAGCTTACCCTCCCAGGGGATCGGCAATGAGCAGTTCTTC
CASSLPSQGIGNEQFF
>.|TRBJ2-1|TRBV14|TRBD2
TGTGCCAGCAGCCAAATTCGGACTAGCGGGGGTTACAATGAGCAGTTCTTC
CASSQIRTSGGYNEQFF
>.|TRBJ2-3|TRBV19|.
TGTGCCAGTAGTCCGGACTACTCGACCACAGATACGCAGTATTTT
CASSPDYSTTDTQYF
>once|TRBJ1-2|TRBV5-4|TRBD1
TGTGCCAGCAGCTCACCGGGACAGGGGGATGGCTACACCTTC
CASSSPGQGDGYTF
>.|TRBJ2-1|TRBV5-1|TRBD2
TGCGCCAGCAGCCCTTTGGAGCGGGGGTACAATGAGCAGTTCTTC
CASSPLERGYNEQFF
>.|TRBJ1-1|TRBV2|.
TGTGCCAGCAGTGAAAGGTTCAGGTTCTACACCGGGGGGATTGACACTGAAGCTTTCTTT
CASSERFRFYTGGIDTEAFF
>.|TRBJ2-5|TRBV18|TRBD1
TGTGCCAGCTCACCTCGAGGGACAGAAGAGACCCAGTACTTC
CASSPRGTEETQYF
>.|TRBJ1-2|TRBV7-9|.
TGTGCCAGCAGCTTCGAGTCCCCCGGCTACACCTTC
CASSFESPGYTF
>.|TRBJ1-2|TRBV5-4|.
TGTGCCAGCAGCCGTGGGGGCGCTACGTGGGAATATGGCTACACCTTC
CASSRGGATWEYGYTF
>.|TRBJ2-1|TRBV9|.
TGTGCCAGCAGCGAGAGTCACAATGAGCAGTTCTTC
CASSESHNEQFF